This T cell receptor (beta chain) came from a study of T cells in localized non-small cell lung cancer. Some clones are missing from TCRdb's copy, which holds only in-frame ones; the method was immunoSEQ multiplex PCR. The data show about 1,700 clones, roughly 22% seen once. The CDR3 extends over 15 amino acids. Germline V lookup: CDR1 SGHNT, CDR2 YENEEA. With 5 bases removed from V and 10 bases from J, the gap between germline ends came to 18 bases. The clonotype originates from a man aged 18 to 49 with stage I lung adenocarcinoma. The rearrangement joins TRBV11-3 to TRBJ1-6; maybe TRBD1 (6 bases). The material sequenced was normal lung tissue next to the tumor, taken before any cancer treatment. The CDR3 region has the DNA TGTGCCAGCAGCGACCGGGACACAAGCCGGTCACCCCTCCACTTT. Protein: CASSDRDTSRSPLHF.